Shown below are 12 T cell receptor beta chains from a single sample sequenced in a study of beta chain features in type 1 diabetes. As every portion of the isolated RNA was reverse transcribed, the sequencing read expressed TCRB transcripts. This table comes from immunoSEQ multiplex PCR, and its TCRdb copy is limited to in-frame clones, with some not included. In the table there are about 620,000 clones, 15% of which are singletons. Sample: naive CD4+ T cells from blood. Receptor source: a man between 18 and 29 years old in good health.

The chain joins TRBV27 to TRBJ1-2; no firm D call. Trimming cost V 0 bases and J 1 base, with 9 bases left between them. The germline V gene encodes CDR1 MNHEY and CDR2 SMNVEV (reference sequence). This CDR3 contains 15 residues. The CDR3 here is CASSLSGPRNYGYTF. The CDR3 DNA reads as TGTGCCAGCAGTTTATCCGGTCCGCGTAACTATGGCTACACCTTC.

In this sample, this clone turned up a few times. V and J are TRBV5-4 and TRBJ2-3; TRBD2 is a possible D gene (6 bases). V gave up 8 bases and J gave up 0 bases, with 10 bases separating them. Germline assignment: CDR1 SGHNT and CDR2 YYREEE (reference sequence). The CDR3 spans 13 residues. Here the CDR3 DNA reads TGTGCCAGTTCCGGGACTAGCACAGATACGCAGTATTTT. Translated: CASSGTSTDTQYF.

This clone was observed a few times. The chain has TRBV4-1 and TRBJ1-1; weak D call: TRBD1 (5 bases). This CDR3 comprises 14 residues. The V and J ends lost 4 bases and 6 bases respectively, with 15 bases between them. Looked up from germline, CDR1 is MGHRA and CDR2 is YSYEKL. The CDR3 here is CASSPGSWGAEAFF. The CDR3 DNA reads as TGCGCCAGCAGCCCTGGGTCGTGGGGCGCTGAAGCTTTCTTT.

This sequence joins TRBV7-9 and TRBJ2-2; D ambiguous. V was cut by 10 bases and J by 9 bases, with 9 bases left in between. The CDR3 loop spans 10 amino acids. Germline values: CDR1 SEHNR, CDR2 FQNEAQ (reference sequence). The CDR3 is CAMGNRELFF. The DNA of the CDR3 is TGTGCCATGGGGAACCGGGAGCTGTTTTTT.

This chain joins TRBV7-2 and TRBJ2-3; D gene uncertain. Germline lookup yields CDR1 SGHTA and CDR2 FQGNSA. The CDR3 covers 16 residues. Trimming cost V 1 base and J 0 bases, with 11 bases left between them. In nucleotides, the CDR3 is TGTGCCAGCAGCTTAGATTCGCGAACTAGCACAGATACGCAGTATTTT. Amino acids: CASSLDSRTSTDTQYF.

The gene calls are TRBV10-3 and TRBJ2-5; D gene unclear. Deletions cut 6 bases from V and 1 base from J, with 12 bases between. This CDR3 has 14 residues. From germline, CDR1 is ENHRY and CDR2 SYGVKD. The CDR3 region has the DNA TGTGCCATCAGCCGACATCGGAGCCAAGAGACCCAGTACTTC. Its translation is CAISRHRSQETQYF.

The rearrangement uses TRBV7-2 and TRBJ1-2; 8 nucleotides align to TRBD1. This CDR3 contains 15 residues. Unmatched junction bases numbered 9, after V lost 1 base and J lost 8 bases. The germline V gene has CDR1 SGHTA and CDR2 FQGNSA. The CDR3 DNA is TGTGCCAGCAGCTTAGGGGTCGGACAGGGAGGCGGCTACACCTTC. Residues: CASSLGVGQGGGYTF. The complete variable domain, with remaining parts taken from reference TRBV7-2 and TRBJ1-2, reads GAGVSQSPSNKVTEKGKDVELRCDPISGHTALYWYRQSLGQGLEFLIYFQGNSAPDKSGLPSDRFSAERTGGSVSTLTIQRTQQEDSAVYLCASSLGVGQGGGYTFGSGTRLTVV.

This clone was seen more than once but under ten times. This sequence joins TRBV7-9 and TRBJ2-2; the D is unclear. This CDR3 spans 12 amino acids. The V gene lost 4 bases and the J gene lost 5 bases, with 5 bases spanning the gap. Germline V gene sequence: CDR1 SEHNR, CDR2 FQNEAQ (reference sequence). The DNA for the CDR3 is TGTGCCAGCAGCTCATGGACCGGGGAGCTGTTTTTT. Translated, it gives CASSSWTGELFF.

The CDR3 sequence is CASSQTRVEITGELFF. In nucleotides, the CDR3 is TGCGCCAGCAGCCAAACCCGAGTAGAAATAACCGGGGAGCTGTTTTTT. V gene TRBV4-1 combines with J gene TRBJ2-2; D gene uncertain. The ends were cut back, 2 bases at V and 5 bases at J, with 15 bases in the middle. Per germline, CDR1 MGHRA and CDR2 YSYEKL. The CDR3 loop spans 16 amino acids.

The J gene is TRBJ1-1, the V gene TRBV30; 8 nucleotides align to TRBD1. Trimming at V came to 5 bases and at J to 5 bases, leaving 13 bases not matched to a gene. Germline loops: CDR1 GTSNPN, CDR2 SVGIG (reference sequence). The CDR3 is 15 amino acids. CDR3 region: CAWAGQGPLSTEAFF. The DNA for the CDR3 is TGTGCCTGGGCAGGACAGGGACCGCTTAGTACTGAAGCTTTCTTT.

This clone occurred a few times. The rearrangement joins TRBV7-3 to TRBJ1-1; TRBD1 is a possible D gene (5 bases). Germline V gene lookup returns CDR1 SGHTA and CDR2 FQGTGA. With 4 bases removed from V and 2 bases from J, the gap between germline ends came to 11 bases. This CDR3 spans 14 amino acids. The DNA for the CDR3 is TGTGCCAGCAGCTCAGGGAGTGCTAACACTGAAGCTTTCTTT. It yields the protein CASSSGSANTEAFF.

This clone was seen a handful of times. This rearrangement joins TRBV28 to TRBJ1-2; no reliable D call. CDR1 MDHEN and CDR2 SYDVKM come from the germline V gene. The CDR3 is 12 residues long. Trimming removed 7 bases at V and 5 bases at J, with 11 bases between. CDR3 in amino acids: CASIAGSYGYTF. CDR3 nucleotide sequence: TGTGCCAGCATCGCCGGTTCATATGGCTACACCTTC.